One and the same sample provided the 14 T cell receptor beta chains below, sequenced in a study of blood T cell repertoires in COVID-19. This table comes from immunoSEQ multiplex PCR, and its TCRdb copy is limited to in-frame clones, with some not included. The repertoire holds about 170,000 clones, with 83% as singletons. Sequencing used peripheral blood. The source of these receptors is a woman of 80 years or more with acute or convalescent COVID-19.

The chain has TRBV10-3 and TRBJ2-5, with D perhaps TRBD2 (5 bases). The ends were cut back, 0 bases at V and 4 bases at J, with 9 bases in the middle. CDR1 is ENHRY, CDR2 SYGVKD, per germline. CDR3 length equals 14 residues. The CDR3 DNA reads as TGTGCCATCAGTGAGTCGAGCGGATCAGAGACCCAGTACTTC. Encoded protein: CAISESSGSETQYF.

The chain combines TRBV5-1 with TRBJ1-1, with 7 positions matching TRBD1. The CDR3 consists of 13 residues. Trimming at V came to 5 bases and at J to 0 bases, leaving 1 base not matched to a gene. The germline V gene encodes CDR1 SGHRS and CDR2 YFSETQ. The CDR3 loop reads CASRDRMNTEAFF. The CDR3 nucleotides are TGCGCCAGCAGGGACAGGATGAACACTGAAGCTTTCTTT.

The rearrangement joins TRBV2 to TRBJ1-4; D gene unclear. CDR3 size: 15 residues. Germline CDR1 is SNHLY and CDR2 is FYNNEI. V was trimmed by 3 bases and J by 0 bases, leaving 8 bases between them. CDR3 bases: TGTGCCAGCAGTGAGTGGTTAGCAACTAATGAAAAACTGTTTTTT. This sequence encodes CASSEWLATNEKLFF.

The chain joins TRBV19 to TRBJ1-5; tentatively, D is TRBD1 (5 bases). In germline, CDR1 is LNHDA, CDR2 SQIVND (reference sequence). The CDR3 loop spans 13 amino acids. V was cut by 7 bases and J by 5 bases, with 12 bases left in between. CDR3 DNA: TGTGCCAGTAAAAAACAGGTCCATCAGCCCCAGCATTTT. This encodes CASKKQVHQPQHF.

The table lists this clone with a count of one. An end of the junction differs from the germline gene, which may be a read error. The chain combines TRBV6-5 with TRBJ2-7; the D is unclear. This CDR3 region has 14 residues. The germline V gene encodes CDR1 MNHEY and CDR2 SVGAGI. The CDR3 spells CASSRRDNGYKQYF. CDR3 bases: TGTGCCAGCAGTCGTCGAGACAATGGCTACAAGCAGTACTTC.

The chain carries TRBV30 and TRBJ2-5, with 9 bases fitting TRBD1. The CDR3 has 14 amino acids. Germline V gives CDR1 GTSNPN, CDR2 SVGIG (reference sequence). V lost 2 bases and J lost 5; bases outside the gene matches: 6. The CDR3 DNA is TGTGCCTGGAGTAAGACAGGGGGTTGGGAGACCCAGTACTTC. This gives the protein CAWSKTGGWETQYF. The full variable domain, with the rest looked up from reference TRBV30 and TRBJ2-5, is SQTIHQWPATLVQPVGSPLSLECTVEGTSNPNLYWYRQAAGRGLQLLFYSVGIGQISSEVPQNLSASRPQDRQFILSSKKLLLSDSGFYLCAWSKTGGWETQYFGPGTRLLVL.

This rearrangement joins TRBV9 to TRBJ1-3; D gene unclear. V lost 0 bases and J lost 0, with 7 bases in between. Germline V CDR1 and CDR2: SGDLS, YYNGEE. The CDR3 runs 15 residues. The CDR3 nucleotides are TGTGCCAGCAGCGTAGACGACATCTCTGGAAACACCATATATTTT. Its translation is CASSVDDISGNTIYF.

The chain's CDR3 is CASSEGKTEAFF. The CDR3 region has the DNA TGTGCCAGTAGTGAGGGAAAAACTGAAGCTTTCTTT. V usage is TRBV19 and J usage is TRBJ1-1, with D unclear. V dropped 5 bases and J dropped 5 bases, with 9 bases sitting between them. CDR3 length equals 12 residues. The V gene's germline CDR1 is LNHDA and CDR2 SQIVND (reference sequence). The entire variable domain, with the rest obtained from reference TRBV19 and TRBJ1-1, is as follows: DGGITQSPKYLFRKEGQNVTLSCEQNLNHDAMYWYRQDPGQGLRLIYYSQIVNDFQKGDIAEGYSVSREKKESFPLTVTSAQKNPTAFYLCASSEGKTEAFFGQGTRLTVV.

This clone was recorded a few times. V gene TRBV6-2 or TRBV6-3 combines with J gene TRBJ1-5; D call uncertain. Trimming took 4 bases from V and 2 from J, leaving 3 bases between them. This CDR3 is built from 12 residues. CDR1 and CDR2 (germline): MNHEY, SVGEGT. The DNA of the CDR3 is TGTGCCAGCAGTTTCGGCAATCAGCCCCAGCATTTT. This translates into CASSFGNQPQHF.

The CDR3 DNA reads as TGTGCCAGCAGCCCTAGGACTAGTACCTACGAGCAGTACTTC. It is translated as CASSPRTSTYEQYF. V and J are TRBV5-4 and TRBJ2-7; 7 bases are shared with TRBD2. The V gene's germline CDR1 is SGHNT and CDR2 YYREEE (reference sequence). The CDR3 loop spans 14 amino acids. V was clipped by 4 bases and J by 2 bases; unmatched bases: 6.

This rearrangement joins TRBV2 to TRBJ2-7; maybe TRBD2 (6 bases). V gave up 2 bases and J gave up 2 bases, with 13 bases separating them. The CDR3 runs to 15 residues. CDR1 is SNHLY, CDR2 FYNNEI, per germline. CDR3 DNA: TGTGCCAGCAGTGAACTAGGAGCGGGTCCCTACGAGCAGTACTTC. It encodes CASSELGAGPYEQYF. Full variable domain (outside the CDR3, taken from reference TRBV2 and TRBJ2-7): EPEVTQTPSHQVTQMGQEVILRCVPISNHLYFYWYRQILGQKVEFLVSFYNNEISEKSEIFDDQFSVERPDGSNFTLKIRSTKLEDSAMYFCASSELGAGPYEQYFGPGTRLTVT.

The genes are TRBV19 and TRBJ1-5; 8 nucleotides match TRBD1. Germline-derived CDR1 and CDR2 are LNHDA and SQIVND (reference sequence). The CDR3 has 16 amino acids. V was clipped by 1 base and J by 1 base; unmatched bases: 3. The CDR3 DNA sequence: TGTGCCAGTAGTATAGGGACAGGGCGGAGCAATCAGCCCCAGCATTTT. The encoded protein is CASSIGTGRSNQPQHF.

The rearrangement links TRBV18 to TRBJ2-5, with 10 bases matching TRBD2. CDR3 size: 15 residues. Germline CDR1 is KGHSH and CDR2 is LQKENI. The V segment lost 6 bases and the J segment 3 bases; nucleotides outside the gene matches: 7. Written as DNA, the CDR3 is TGTGCCAGCTCGCTCGACGGACTAGCGGAAGAGACCCAGTACTTC. Amino acid sequence: CASSLDGLAEETQYF.

Worth noting for this clone: The sample contains more than one DNA sequence encoding this CDR3. This chain uses TRBV7-2 with TRBJ2-3; 13 bases map to TRBD2. With 3 bases clipped from V and 6 bases from J, the junction kept 3 bases outside the gene matches. Germline CDR1 is SGHTA and CDR2 is FQGNSA. The CDR3 is made up of 15 amino acids. The CDR3 protein is CASSFGLAGADTQYF. CDR3 in DNA: TGTGCCAGCAGCTTTGGACTAGCGGGGGCTGATACGCAGTATTTT.